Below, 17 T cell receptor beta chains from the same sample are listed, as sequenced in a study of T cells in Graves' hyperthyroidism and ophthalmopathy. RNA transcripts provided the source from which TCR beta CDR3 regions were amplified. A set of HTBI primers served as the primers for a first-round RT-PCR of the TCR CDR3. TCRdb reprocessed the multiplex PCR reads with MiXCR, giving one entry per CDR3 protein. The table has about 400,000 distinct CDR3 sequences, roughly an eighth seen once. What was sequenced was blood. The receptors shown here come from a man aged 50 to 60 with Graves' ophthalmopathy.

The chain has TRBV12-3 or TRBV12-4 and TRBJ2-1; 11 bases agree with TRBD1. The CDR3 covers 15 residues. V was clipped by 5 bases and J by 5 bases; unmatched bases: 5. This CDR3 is CASSVPGQGDNEQFF. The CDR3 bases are TGTGCCAGCAGTGTCCCGGGACAGGGGGACAATGAGCAGTTCTTC.

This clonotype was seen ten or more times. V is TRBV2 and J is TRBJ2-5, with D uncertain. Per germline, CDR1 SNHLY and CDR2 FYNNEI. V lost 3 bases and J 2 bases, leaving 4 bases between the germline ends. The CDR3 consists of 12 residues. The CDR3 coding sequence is TGTGCCAGCAGTGATAGACAAGAGACCCAGTACTTC. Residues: CASSDRQETQYF.

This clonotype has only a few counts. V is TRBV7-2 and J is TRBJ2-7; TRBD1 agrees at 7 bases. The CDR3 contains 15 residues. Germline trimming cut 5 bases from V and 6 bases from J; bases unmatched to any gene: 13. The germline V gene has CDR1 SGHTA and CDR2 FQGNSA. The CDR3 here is CASSERGLFWGEQYF. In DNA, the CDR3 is TGTGCCAGCAGCGAAAGGGGGCTATTCTGGGGCGAGCAGTACTTC.

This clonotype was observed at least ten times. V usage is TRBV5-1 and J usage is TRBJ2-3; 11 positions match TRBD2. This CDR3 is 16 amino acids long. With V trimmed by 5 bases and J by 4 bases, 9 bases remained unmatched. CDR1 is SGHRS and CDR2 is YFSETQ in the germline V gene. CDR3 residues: CASSPILAGVPDTQYF. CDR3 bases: TGCGCCAGCAGTCCCATACTAGCGGGAGTCCCAGATACGCAGTATTTT.

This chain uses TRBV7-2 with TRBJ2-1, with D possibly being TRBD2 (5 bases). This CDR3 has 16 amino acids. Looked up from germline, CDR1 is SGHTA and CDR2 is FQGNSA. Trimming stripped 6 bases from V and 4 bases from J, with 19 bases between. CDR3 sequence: CASRDRSGRKYNEQFF. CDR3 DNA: TGTGCCAGCAGGGACCGGTCGGGGAGAAAGTACAATGAGCAGTTCTTC.

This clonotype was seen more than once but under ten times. The CDR3 spells CASSLFVSTDTQYF. CDR3 DNA sequence: TGTGCCAGCAGCTTATTCGTTAGCACAGATACGCAGTATTTT. This chain uses TRBV11-2 with TRBJ2-3, with D unclear. The CDR3 length is 14 residues. The V gene's germline CDR1 is SGHAT and CDR2 FQNNGV. Trimming removed 2 bases at V and 0 bases at J, with 6 bases between.

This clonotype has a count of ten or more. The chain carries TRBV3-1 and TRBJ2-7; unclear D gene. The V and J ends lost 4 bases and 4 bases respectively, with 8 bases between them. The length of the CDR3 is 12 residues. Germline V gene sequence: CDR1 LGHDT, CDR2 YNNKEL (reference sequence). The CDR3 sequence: CASSRLEYEQYF. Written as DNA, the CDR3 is TGTGCCAGCAGCCGCCTGGAATACGAGCAGTACTTC.

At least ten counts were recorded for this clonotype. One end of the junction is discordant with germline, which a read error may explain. The CDR3 region has the DNA TGCGCCAGCGGCTTAGCGGGAAACTCCTACAATGAGCAGTTCTTC. It encodes CASGLAGNSYNEQFF. The chain links TRBV5-1 to TRBJ2-1; 8 bases map to TRBD2. Germline CDR1 reads SGHRS; CDR2 reads YFSETQ. The CDR3 is 15 amino acids. Supplemented by reference TRBV5-1 and TRBJ2-1, the full variable domain reads KAGVTQTPRYLIKTRGQQVTLSCSPISGHRSVSWYQQTPGQGLQFLFEYFSETQRNKGNFPGRFSGRQFSNSRSEMNVSTLELGDSALYLCASGLAGNSYNEQFFGPGTRLTVL.

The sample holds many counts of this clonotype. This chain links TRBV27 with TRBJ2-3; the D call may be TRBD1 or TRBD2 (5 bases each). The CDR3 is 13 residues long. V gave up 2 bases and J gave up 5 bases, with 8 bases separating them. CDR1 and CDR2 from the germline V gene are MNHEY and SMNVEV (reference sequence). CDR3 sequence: CASSLGAGDTQYF. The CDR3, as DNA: TGTGCCAGCAGTTTAGGGGCGGGAGATACGCAGTATTTT.

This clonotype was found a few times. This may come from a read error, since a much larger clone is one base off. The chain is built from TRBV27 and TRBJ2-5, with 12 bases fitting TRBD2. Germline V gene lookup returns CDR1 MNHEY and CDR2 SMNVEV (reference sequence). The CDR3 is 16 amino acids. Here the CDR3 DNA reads TGTGTCAGCAGCCCTACTAGCGGGAGGAACCAAGAGACCCAGTACTTC. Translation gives CVSSPTSGRNQETQYF.

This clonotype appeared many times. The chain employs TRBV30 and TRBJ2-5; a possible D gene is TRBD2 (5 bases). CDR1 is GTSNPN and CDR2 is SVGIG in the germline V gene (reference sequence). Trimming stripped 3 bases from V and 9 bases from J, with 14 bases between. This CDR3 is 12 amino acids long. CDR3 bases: TGTGCCTGGAGGAGGGAAGATTGGGCCCAGTACTTC. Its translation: CAWRREDWAQYF.

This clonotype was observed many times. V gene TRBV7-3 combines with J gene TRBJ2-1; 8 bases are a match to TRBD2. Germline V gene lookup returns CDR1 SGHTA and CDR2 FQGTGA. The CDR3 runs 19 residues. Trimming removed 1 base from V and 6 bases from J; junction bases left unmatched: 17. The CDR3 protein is CASSLRGRGSGTLSNEQFF. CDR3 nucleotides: TGTGCCAGCAGCTTAAGGGGGCGGGGTAGCGGGACGCTGTCCAATGAGCAGTTCTTC.

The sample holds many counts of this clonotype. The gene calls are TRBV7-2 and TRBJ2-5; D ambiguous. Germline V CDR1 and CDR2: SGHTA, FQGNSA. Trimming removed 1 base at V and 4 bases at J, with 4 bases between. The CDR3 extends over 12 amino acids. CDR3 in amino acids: CASSLGTETQYF. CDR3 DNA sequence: TGTGCCAGCAGCTTAGGGACAGAGACCCAGTACTTC.

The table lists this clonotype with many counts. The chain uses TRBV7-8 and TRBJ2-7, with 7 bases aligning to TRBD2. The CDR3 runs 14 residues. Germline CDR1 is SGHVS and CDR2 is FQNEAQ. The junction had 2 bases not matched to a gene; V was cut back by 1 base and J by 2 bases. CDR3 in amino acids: CASSLDRGAYEQYF. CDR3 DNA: TGTGCCAGCAGCTTAGACCGGGGGGCCTACGAGCAGTACTTC.

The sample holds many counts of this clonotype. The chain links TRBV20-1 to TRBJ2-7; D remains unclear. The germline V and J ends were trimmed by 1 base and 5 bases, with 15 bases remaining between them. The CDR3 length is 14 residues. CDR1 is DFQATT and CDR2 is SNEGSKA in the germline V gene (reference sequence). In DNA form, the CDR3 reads TGCAGTGCTAGAGGAGGCAGAATGAACCACGAGCAGTACTTC. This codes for CSARGGRMNHEQYF.

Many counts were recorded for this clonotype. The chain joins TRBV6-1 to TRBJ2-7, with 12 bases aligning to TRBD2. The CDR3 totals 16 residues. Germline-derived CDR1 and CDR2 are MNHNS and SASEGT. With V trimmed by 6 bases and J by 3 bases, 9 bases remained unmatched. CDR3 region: CASRSSGRASIYEQYF. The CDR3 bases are TGTGCCAGCAGGTCTAGCGGGAGGGCATCCATCTACGAGCAGTACTTC.

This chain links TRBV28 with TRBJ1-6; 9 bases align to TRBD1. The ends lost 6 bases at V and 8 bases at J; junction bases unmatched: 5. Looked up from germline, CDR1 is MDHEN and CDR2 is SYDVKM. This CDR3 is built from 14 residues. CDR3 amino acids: CASRGGQGYSPLHF. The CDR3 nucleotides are TGTGCCAGCAGGGGGGGACAGGGATATTCACCCCTCCACTTT.